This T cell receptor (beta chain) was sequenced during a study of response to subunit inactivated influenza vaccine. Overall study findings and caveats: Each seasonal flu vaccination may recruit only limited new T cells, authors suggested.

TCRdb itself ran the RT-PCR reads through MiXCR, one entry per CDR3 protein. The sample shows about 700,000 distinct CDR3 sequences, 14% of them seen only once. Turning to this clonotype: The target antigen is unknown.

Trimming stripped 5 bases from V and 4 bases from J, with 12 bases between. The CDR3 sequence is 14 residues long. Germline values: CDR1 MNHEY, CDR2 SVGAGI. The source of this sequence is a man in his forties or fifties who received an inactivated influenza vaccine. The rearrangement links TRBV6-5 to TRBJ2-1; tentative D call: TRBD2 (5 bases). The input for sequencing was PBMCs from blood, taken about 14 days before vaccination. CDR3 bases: TGTGCCAGCAGTCCCCCGGGGATGTACAATGAGCAGTTCTTC. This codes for CASSPPGMYNEQFF.